This T cell receptor beta chain was recorded in a study of monozygotic twins with inflammatory bowel disease. No DNA is given; TCRdb re-called the 5' RACE reads and lists each CDR3 protein once. The listing records more than 350,000 distinct CDR3 sequences. General observations from the study: A single strong clonotype or signal linked to IBD was not supported.

As for this clonotype: What it binds is not known.

The sequence was collected from a human donor with ulcerative colitis or Crohn's disease, or a healthy co-twin of an affected twin (not recorded which). Sequenced sample: blood.

CDR3 sequence reads: CSASDDATYEQYF. This sequence joins TRBV20-1 and TRBJ2-7. The CDR3 runs to 13 residues. The V gene's germline CDR1 is DFQATT and CDR2 SNEGSKA (reference sequence).